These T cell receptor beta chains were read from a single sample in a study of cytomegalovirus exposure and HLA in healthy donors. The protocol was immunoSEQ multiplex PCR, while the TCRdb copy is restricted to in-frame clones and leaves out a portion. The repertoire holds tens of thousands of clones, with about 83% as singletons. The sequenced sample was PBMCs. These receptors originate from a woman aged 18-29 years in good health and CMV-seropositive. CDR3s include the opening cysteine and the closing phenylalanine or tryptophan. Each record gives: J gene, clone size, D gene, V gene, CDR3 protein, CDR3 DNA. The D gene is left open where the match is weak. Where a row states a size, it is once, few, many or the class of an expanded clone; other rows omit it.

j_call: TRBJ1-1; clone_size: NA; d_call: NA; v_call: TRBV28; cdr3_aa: CASSFLPGQPNTEAFF; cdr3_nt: TGTGCCAGCAGTTTCCTTCCTGGACAGCCGAACACTGAAGCTTTCTTT
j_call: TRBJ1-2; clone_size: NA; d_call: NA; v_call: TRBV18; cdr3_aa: CASSPPGAGARGYGYTF; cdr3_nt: TGTGCCAGCTCACCACCAGGGGCAGGCGCAAGGGGGTATGGCTACACCTTC
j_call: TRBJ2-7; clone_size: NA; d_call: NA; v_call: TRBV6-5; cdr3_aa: CASQSVGYEQYF; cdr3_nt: TGTGCCAGCCAGAGCGTTGGCTACGAGCAGTACTTC
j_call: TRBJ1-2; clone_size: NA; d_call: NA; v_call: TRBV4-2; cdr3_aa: CASSQDRVGYGYTF; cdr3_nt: TGTGCCAGCAGCCAAGACCGGGTCGGTTATGGCTACACCTTC
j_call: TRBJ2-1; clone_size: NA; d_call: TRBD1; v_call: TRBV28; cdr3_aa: CASTSSGQKSSYNEQFF; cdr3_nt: TGTGCCAGCACCTCATCGGGACAGAAAAGCTCCTACAATGAGCAGTTCTTC
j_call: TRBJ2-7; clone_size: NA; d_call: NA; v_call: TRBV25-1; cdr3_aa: CASSPAVGVAYEQYF; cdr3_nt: TGTGCCAGCAGTCCTGCGGTCGGAGTAGCCTACGAGCAGTACTTC
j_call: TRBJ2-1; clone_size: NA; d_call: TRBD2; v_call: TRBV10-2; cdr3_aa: CASSDSGGRYNEQFF; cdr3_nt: TGCGCCAGCAGTGATAGCGGGGGCCGCTACAATGAGCAGTTCTTC
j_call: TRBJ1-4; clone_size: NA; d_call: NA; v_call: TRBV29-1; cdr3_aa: CSVSGRANEKLFF; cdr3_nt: TGCAGCGTTTCAGGCAGGGCTAATGAAAAACTGTTTTTT
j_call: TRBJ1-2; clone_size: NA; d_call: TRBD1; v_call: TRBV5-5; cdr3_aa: CASSQRDRPSYGYTF; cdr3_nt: TGTGCCAGCAGCCAGAGGGACAGGCCCTCCTATGGCTACACCTTC
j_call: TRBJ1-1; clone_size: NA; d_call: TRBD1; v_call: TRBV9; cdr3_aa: CASSETGLNTEAFF; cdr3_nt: TGTGCCAGCAGCGAGACAGGGTTAAACACTGAAGCTTTCTTT
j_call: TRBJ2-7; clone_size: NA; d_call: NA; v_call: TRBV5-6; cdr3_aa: CASSAGLGSYEQYF; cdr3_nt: TGTGCCAGCAGCGCCGGGTTGGGTTCCTACGAGCAGTACTTC
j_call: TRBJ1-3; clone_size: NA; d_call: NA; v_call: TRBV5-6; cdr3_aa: CASSLGAGGNTIYF; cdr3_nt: TGTGCCAGCAGCTTGGGGGCAGGGGGAAACACCATATATTTT
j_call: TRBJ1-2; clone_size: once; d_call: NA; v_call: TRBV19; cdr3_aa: CASSFTDTNYGYTF; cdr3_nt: TGTGCCAGTAGTTTCACGGACACAAACTATGGCTACACCTTC
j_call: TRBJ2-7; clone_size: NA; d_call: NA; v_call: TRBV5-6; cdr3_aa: CASSRRQDYEQYF; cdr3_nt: TGTGCCAGCAGTCGCCGACAGGACTACGAGCAGTACTTC
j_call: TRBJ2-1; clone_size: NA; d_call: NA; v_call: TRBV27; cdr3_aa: CASSLSISYNEQFF; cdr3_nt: TGTGCCAGCAGTTTATCGATTAGCTACAATGAGCAGTTCTTC
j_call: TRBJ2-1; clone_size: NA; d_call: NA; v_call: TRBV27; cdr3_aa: CASRTDYNEQFF; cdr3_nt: TGTGCCAGCAGGACTGACTACAATGAGCAGTTCTTC
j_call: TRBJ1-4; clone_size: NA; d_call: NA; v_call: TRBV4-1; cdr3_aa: CASSHPKSGTSTNEKLFF; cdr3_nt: TGCGCCAGCAGCCATCCTAAAAGCGGTACCTCAACTAATGAAAAACTGTTTTTT
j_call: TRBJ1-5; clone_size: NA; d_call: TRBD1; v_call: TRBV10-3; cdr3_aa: CAITPGQNQPQHF; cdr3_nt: TGTGCCATCACCCCGGGACAGAATCAGCCCCAGCATTTT
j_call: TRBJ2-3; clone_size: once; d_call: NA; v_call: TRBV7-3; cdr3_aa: CASSQFKGAVGTDTQYF; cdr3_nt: TGTGCCAGCAGCCAATTCAAGGGAGCGGTGGGGACAGATACGCAGTATTTT
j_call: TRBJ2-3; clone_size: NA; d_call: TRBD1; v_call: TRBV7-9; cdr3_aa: CARGDRDTDTQYF; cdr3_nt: TGTGCCAGGGGGGACAGGGATACAGATACGCAGTATTTT
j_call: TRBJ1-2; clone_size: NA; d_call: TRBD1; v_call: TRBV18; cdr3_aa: CARDRGRYGYTF; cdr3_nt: TGTGCCAGGGACAGGGGTAGGTATGGCTACACCTTC
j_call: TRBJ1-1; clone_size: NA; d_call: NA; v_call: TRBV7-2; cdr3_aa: CASSLVRQREAFF; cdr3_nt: TGTGCCAGCAGCTTAGTTCGACAGCGCGAAGCTTTCTTT
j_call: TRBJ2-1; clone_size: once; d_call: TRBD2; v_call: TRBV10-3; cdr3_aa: CAISGTSVIRSYNEQFF; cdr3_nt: TGTGCCATTTCCGGGACTAGCGTGATCCGCTCCTACAATGAGCAGTTCTTC
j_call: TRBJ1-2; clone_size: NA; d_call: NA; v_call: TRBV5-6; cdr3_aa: CASRAVPGGGYTF; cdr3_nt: TGTGCCAGCAGAGCCGTCCCGGGGGGTGGCTACACCTTC
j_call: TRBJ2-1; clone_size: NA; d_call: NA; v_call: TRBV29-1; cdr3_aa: CSVNRPQGKRMNEQFF; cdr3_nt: TGCAGCGTTAATAGACCTCAGGGGAAGCGCATGAATGAGCAGTTCTTC
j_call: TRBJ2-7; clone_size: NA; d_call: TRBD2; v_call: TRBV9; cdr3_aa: CASSVSSGPSYEQYF; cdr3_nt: TGTGCCAGCAGCGTGTCTAGCGGGCCCTCCTACGAGCAGTACTTC
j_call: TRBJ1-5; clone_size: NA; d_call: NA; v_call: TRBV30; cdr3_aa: CAWSAMNGGQPQHF; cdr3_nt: TGTGCCTGGAGTGCTATGAACGGCGGGCAGCCCCAGCATTTT
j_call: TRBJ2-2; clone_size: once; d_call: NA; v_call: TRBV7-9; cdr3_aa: CSSSLGLAENTGELFF; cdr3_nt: TGTTCCAGCAGCTTAGGGTTAGCGGAAAACACCGGGGAGCTGTTTTTT
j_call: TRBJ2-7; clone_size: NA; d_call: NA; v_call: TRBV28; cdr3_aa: CASSLLAGPTNEQYF; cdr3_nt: TGTGCCAGCAGTTTATTGGCGGGACCAACTAACGAGCAGTACTTC
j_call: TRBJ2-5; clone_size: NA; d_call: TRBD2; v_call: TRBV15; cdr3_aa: CATSKAASGDETQYF; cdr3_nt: TGTGCCACCAGCAAAGCCGCTAGCGGGGATGAGACCCAGTACTTC
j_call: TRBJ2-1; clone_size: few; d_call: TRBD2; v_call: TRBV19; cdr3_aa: CAYPSGKREPSYNEQFF; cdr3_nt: TGTGCCTATCCATCTGGGAAGCGGGAGCCTTCTTACAATGAGCAGTTCTTC
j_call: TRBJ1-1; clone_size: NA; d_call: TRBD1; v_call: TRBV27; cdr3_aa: CASSLARGRTEAFF; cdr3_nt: TGTGCCAGCAGTTTAGCGAGGGGGCGGACTGAAGCTTTCTTT